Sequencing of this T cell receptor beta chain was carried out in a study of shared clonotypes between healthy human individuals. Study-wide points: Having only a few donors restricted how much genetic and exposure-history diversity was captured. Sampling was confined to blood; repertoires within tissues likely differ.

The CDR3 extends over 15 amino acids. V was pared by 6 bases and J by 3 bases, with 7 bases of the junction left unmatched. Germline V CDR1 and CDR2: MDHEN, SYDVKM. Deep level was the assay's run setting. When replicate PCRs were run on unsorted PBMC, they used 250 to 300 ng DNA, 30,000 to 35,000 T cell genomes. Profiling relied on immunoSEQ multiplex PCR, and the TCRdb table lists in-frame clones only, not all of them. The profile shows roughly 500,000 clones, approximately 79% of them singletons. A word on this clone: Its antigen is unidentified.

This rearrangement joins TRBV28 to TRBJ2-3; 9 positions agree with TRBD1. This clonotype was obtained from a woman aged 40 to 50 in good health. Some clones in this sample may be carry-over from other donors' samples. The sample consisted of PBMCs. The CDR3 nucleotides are TGTGCCAGCAGATCCGGGACAGGGTCAACAGATACGCAGTATTTT. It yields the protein CASRSGTGSTDTQYF.